The clone carrying this TCR beta chain was counted ten times or more. Per germline, CDR1 SEHNR and CDR2 FQNEAQ (reference sequence). CDR3 size: 15 residues. The V end was cut by 5 bases, the J end by 3 bases, with 13 bases between. The data belong to a study of tumor-infiltrating lymphocytes in primary liver carcinoma. Turning to the study itself: Every sample contained roughly 3.5 to 7.13 million productive TCRbeta reads, and these numbers were similar from one tissue type to another.

A primer in the constant region served to generate TCR beta cDNA from about 480 ng of total RNA. Library construction for TCR beta comprised three nested multiplex PCR rounds performed with slightly modified ARM-PCR. Amplification in the first two PCR rounds was performed using TRBV1-TRBV30 forward primers and a C-beta reverse primer for 10 cycles each. One entry per CDR3 protein results from TCRdb running MiXCR on the multiplex PCR reads. The repertoire includes tens of thousands of distinct CDR3 sequences, 72% of them detected once, and approximately 19% sits in the top ten. Both RNA and DNA were isolated together from around 18-30 mg of bulk tissue that had not been sorted.

The material sequenced was liver tumor tissue from sampling region 1. Subset denoted: tumor region T1, superior pole. This chain links TRBV7-9 with TRBJ2-2; TRBD1 might be the D (7 bases). The origin of this receptor is a man between 35 and 55 years old with primary liver carcinoma and hepatitis B virus infection. The CDR3 DNA sequence: TGTGCCAGCAGCCCAGGGGGACTCTACACCGGGGAGCTGTTTTTT. It translates to CASSPGGLYTGELFF.